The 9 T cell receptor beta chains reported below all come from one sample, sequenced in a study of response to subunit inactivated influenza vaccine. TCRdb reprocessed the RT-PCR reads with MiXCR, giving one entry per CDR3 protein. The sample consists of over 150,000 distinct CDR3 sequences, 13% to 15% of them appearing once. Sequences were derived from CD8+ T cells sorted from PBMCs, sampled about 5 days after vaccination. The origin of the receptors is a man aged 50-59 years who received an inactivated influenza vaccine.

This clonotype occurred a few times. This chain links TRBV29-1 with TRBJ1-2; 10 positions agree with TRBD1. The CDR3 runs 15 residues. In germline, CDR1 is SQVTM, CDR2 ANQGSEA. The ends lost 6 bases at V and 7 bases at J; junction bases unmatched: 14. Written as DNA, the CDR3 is TGCAGCGTGGACCGTTCGGACAGGGGGATCGTTGGCTACACCTTC. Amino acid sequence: CSVDRSDRGIVGYTF.

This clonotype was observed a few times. CDR3 region: CASSPTQGAGELFF. As DNA, the CDR3 is TGTGCCAGCAGCCCGACACAGGGCGCCGGGGAGCTGTTTTTT. The chain has TRBV7-9 and TRBJ2-2; tentatively, D is TRBD1 (6 bases). CDR1 and CDR2 (germline): SEHNR, FQNEAQ (reference sequence). The CDR3 sequence is 14 residues long. V lost 5 bases to trimming and J lost 6 bases, with 13 bases between them. The complete variable domain, with remaining parts taken from reference TRBV7-9 and TRBJ2-2, reads DTGVSQNPRHKITKRGQNVTFRCDPISEHNRLYWYRQTLGQGPEFLTYFQNEAQLEKSRLLSDRFSAERPKGSFSTLEIQRTEQGDSAMYLCASSPTQGAGELFFGEGSRLTVL.

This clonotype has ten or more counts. CDR3 loop: CASSYSNPNSPLHF. CDR3 nucleotides: TGTGCCAGCAGTTACTCGAATCCGAATTCACCCCTCCACTTT. The chain combines TRBV6-5 with TRBJ1-6; D is undetermined. Trimming left V 0 bases short and J 7 bases short, with 7 bases between. Germline CDR1 and CDR2: MNHEY and SVGAGI. CDR3 length: 14 amino acids.

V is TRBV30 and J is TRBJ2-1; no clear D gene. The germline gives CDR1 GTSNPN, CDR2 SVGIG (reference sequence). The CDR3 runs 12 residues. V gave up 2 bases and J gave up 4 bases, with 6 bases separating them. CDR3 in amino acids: CAWSPDYNEQFF. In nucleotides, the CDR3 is TGTGCCTGGAGTCCCGATTACAATGAGCAGTTCTTC.

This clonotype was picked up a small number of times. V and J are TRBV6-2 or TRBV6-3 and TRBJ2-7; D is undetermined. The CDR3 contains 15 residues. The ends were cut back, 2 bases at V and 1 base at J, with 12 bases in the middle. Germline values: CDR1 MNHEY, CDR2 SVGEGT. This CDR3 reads CASSYHPGESYEQYF. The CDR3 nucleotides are TGTGCCAGCAGTTACCACCCCGGAGAATCCTACGAGCAGTACTTC.

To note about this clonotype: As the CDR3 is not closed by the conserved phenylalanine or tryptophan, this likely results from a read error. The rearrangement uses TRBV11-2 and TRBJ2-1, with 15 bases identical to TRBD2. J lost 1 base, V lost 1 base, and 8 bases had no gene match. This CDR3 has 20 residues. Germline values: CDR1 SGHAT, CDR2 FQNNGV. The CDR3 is CASSLGGWGLAGGSYNEQFL. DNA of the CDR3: TGTGCCAGCAGCTTAGGAGGTTGGGGACTAGCGGGAGGTTCCTACAATGAGCAGTTCCTC.

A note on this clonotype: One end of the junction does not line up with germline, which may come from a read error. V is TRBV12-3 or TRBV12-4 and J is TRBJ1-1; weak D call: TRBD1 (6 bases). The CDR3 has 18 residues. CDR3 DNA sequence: TGTGCCCGCAGTTTTGGGGCACCCTTGACAGGCCTGAACGCTGAAGCTTTCTTT. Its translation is CARSFGAPLTGLNAEAFF.

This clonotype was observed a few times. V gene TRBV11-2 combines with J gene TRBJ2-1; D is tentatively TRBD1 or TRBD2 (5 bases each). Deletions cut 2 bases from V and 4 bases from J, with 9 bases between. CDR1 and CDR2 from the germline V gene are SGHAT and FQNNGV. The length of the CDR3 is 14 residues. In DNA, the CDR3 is TGTGCCAGCAGCTTAAGGGGAGTTTACAATGAGCAGTTCTTC. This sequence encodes CASSLRGVYNEQFF.

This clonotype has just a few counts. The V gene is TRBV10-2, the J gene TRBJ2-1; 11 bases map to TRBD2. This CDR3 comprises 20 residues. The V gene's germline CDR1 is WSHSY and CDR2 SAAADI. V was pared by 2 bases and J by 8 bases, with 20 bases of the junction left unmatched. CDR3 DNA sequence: TGCGCCAGCAGTGAGACGGGGAATAGCGGGGGGGACGGTATTTTCGATGAGCAGTTCTTC. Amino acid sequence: CASSETGNSGGDGIFDEQFF.